The 20 T cell receptor beta chains presented below share a single source sample, sequenced in a study of T cells in Graves' hyperthyroidism and ophthalmopathy. The CDR3 regions of TCR beta were amplified from RNA transcripts. HTBI primers drove first-round RT-PCR of the TCR CDR3. MiXCR was run by TCRdb on the multiplex PCR reads, yielding one entry per CDR3 protein. In the table there are 600,000 to 750,000 distinct CDR3 sequences, around a sixth of which are singletons. Sequenced input: blood. These receptor sequences come from a man between 45 and 60 years old with Graves' hyperthyroidism.

The rearrangement joins TRBV14 to TRBJ2-3, with D tentatively TRBD2 (6 bases). The CDR3 extends over 18 amino acids. Trimming cost V 1 base and J 0 bases, with 17 bases left between them. Germline CDR1 and CDR2: SGHDN and FVKESK. CDR3 coding DNA: TGTGCCAGCAGCCAAGGGCTAGCGCCATGGTTGAGCACAGATACGCAGTATTTT. Residues: CASSQGLAPWLSTDTQYF.

This clonotype showed up many times. V is TRBV12-3 or TRBV12-4 and J is TRBJ1-2; tentative D call: TRBD1 (6 bases). Trimming shortened V by 2 bases and J by 7 bases, and 11 bases separated the two germline ends. This CDR3 has 13 amino acids. The CDR3 is CASSLSGGRGYTF. In DNA, the CDR3 is TGTGCCAGCAGTTTATCGGGGGGCCGTGGCTACACCTTC.

In its sample, this clonotype was seen many times. The CDR3 protein is CASSTWGLAEGLYNEQFF. The DNA of the CDR3 is TGTGCCAGCAGCACGTGGGGACTAGCGGAGGGGCTATACAATGAGCAGTTCTTC. The rearrangement links TRBV7-8 to TRBJ2-1; TRBD2 agrees at 11 bases. The V and J ends lost 5 bases and 4 bases, in that order; junction bases with no gene match: 13. This CDR3 is built from 18 residues. Germline CDR1 reads SGHVS; CDR2 reads FQNEAQ.

The chain links TRBV18 to TRBJ1-2; 10 positions match TRBD1. The germline CDR1 and CDR2 sequences are KGHSH and LQKENI. The CDR3 covers 15 residues. Unmatched junction bases numbered 6, after V lost 3 bases and J lost 5 bases. The CDR3 sequence is CASSPGQGSPYGYTF. As DNA, the CDR3 is TGTGCCAGCTCACCGGGACAGGGGAGCCCATATGGCTACACCTTC.

The chain recombines TRBV10-3 with TRBJ1-5; D not resolved. Germline assignment: CDR1 ENHRY and CDR2 SYGVKD. V was shortened by 2 bases and J by 5 bases, with 7 bases between the two germline ends. CDR3 length: 13 amino acids. The CDR3 nucleotides are TGTGCCATCAGTGAGCGGGCCGATCAGCCCCAGCATTTT. It is translated as CAISERADQPQHF.

This clonotype occurred many times. The rearrangement links TRBV7-9 to TRBJ2-6; no reliable D call. Germline CDR1 SEHNR, CDR2 FQNEAQ (reference sequence). The CDR3 runs to 15 residues. Trimming removed 6 bases at V and 5 bases at J, with 14 bases between. As DNA, the CDR3 is TGTGCCAGCAGTCGGACGGGCACGCGGGCCAACGTCCTGACTTTC. Residues: CASSRTGTRANVLTF.

This clonotype was observed many times. The chain employs TRBV19 and TRBJ1-1; 8 bases are shared with TRBD1. In germline, CDR1 is LNHDA, CDR2 SQIVND (reference sequence). With V trimmed by 1 base and J by 5 bases, 6 bases remained unmatched. CDR3 length: 15 amino acids. This chain's CDR3 is CASSIGGQGATEAFF. The DNA for the CDR3 is TGTGCCAGTAGTATAGGAGGGCAGGGGGCAACTGAAGCTTTCTTT.

This clonotype came up many times. This rearrangement joins TRBV27 to TRBJ2-2, with D tentatively TRBD2 (6 bases). Germline loops: CDR1 MNHEY, CDR2 SMNVEV (reference sequence). The CDR3 totals 15 residues. V lost 5 bases and J 3 bases, leaving 13 bases between the germline ends. The CDR3 nucleotides read TGTGCCAGCAGTAACCGGGACTCTTACACCGGGGAGCTGTTTTTT. It specifies CASSNRDSYTGELFF.

The chain recombines TRBV30 with TRBJ2-7, with D possibly TRBD2 on 5 matching bases. The germline gives CDR1 GTSNPN, CDR2 SVGIG (reference sequence). The CDR3 consists of 13 residues. The ends were cut back, 4 bases at V and 5 bases at J, with 15 bases in the middle. In DNA, the CDR3 is TGTGCCTGGAATCCGGGAATTGTCCACGAGCAGTACTTC. Encoded protein: CAWNPGIVHEQYF.

This clonotype was seen repeatedly, ten times or more. This rearrangement joins TRBV29-1 to TRBJ2-3; D possibly corresponds to TRBD2 (6 bases). CDR1 SQVTM and CDR2 ANQGSEA come from the germline V gene. The V gene lost 2 bases and the J gene lost 0 bases, with 9 bases spanning the gap. This CDR3 is built from 14 residues. The CDR3 nucleotides read TGCAGCGTTGAACCAGGGACTAGCACAGATACGCAGTATTTT. Its protein product is CSVEPGTSTDTQYF.

This clonotype was seen a few times. The CDR3 is CASSSGTSVEQYF. CDR3 nucleotides: TGTGCCAGCAGCTCCGGGACTAGCGTTGAGCAGTACTTC. The gene calls are TRBV5-6 and TRBJ2-7; 10 bases are shared with TRBD2. Germline CDR1 SGHDT, CDR2 YYEEEE. There are 13 residues in the CDR3. V dropped 3 bases and J dropped 7; count of bases not matched to a gene: 4.

This clonotype showed up just a few times. The chain combines TRBV19 with TRBJ1-1; 8 nucleotides line up with TRBD1. V was clipped by 3 bases and J by 3 bases; unmatched bases: 15. Per the germline V gene, CDR1 is LNHDA and CDR2 is SQIVND (reference sequence). The CDR3 is 18 residues long. CDR3 sequence: CASSIVAGTGLSHTEAFF. In DNA form, the CDR3 reads TGTGCCAGTAGTATCGTTGCGGGGACAGGTCTCAGTCACACTGAAGCTTTCTTT.

This clonotype came up a few times. This chain uses TRBV19 with TRBJ2-1, with 9 bases fitting TRBD2. Germline loops: CDR1 LNHDA, CDR2 SQIVND (reference sequence). The CDR3 runs 17 residues. V lost 4 bases to trimming and J lost 3 bases; unmatched junction nucleotides: 10. CDR3 loop: CASSTIWTSENYNEQFF. Here the CDR3 DNA reads TGTGCCAGTAGTACTATCTGGACTAGCGAAAACTACAATGAGCAGTTCTTC.

The rearrangement links TRBV29-1 to TRBJ2-7; D possibly corresponds to TRBD1 (6 bases). This CDR3 is 12 amino acids long. The germline V gene has CDR1 SQVTM and CDR2 ANQGSEA. V was cut by 6 bases and J by 7 bases, with 16 bases left in between. This chain's CDR3 is CSVSGHPKEQYF. CDR3 coding DNA: TGCAGCGTCTCGGGACACCCCAAAGAGCAGTACTTC.

This clonotype was counted between two and nine times. This chain joins TRBV13 and TRBJ1-2; TRBD1 matches at 7 bases. The CDR3 contains 13 residues. Germline lookup yields CDR1 PRHDT and CDR2 FYEKMQ (reference sequence). The J segment lost 7 bases and the V segment lost 5 bases, leaving 7 bases of the junction unmatched. Written as DNA, the CDR3 is TGTGCCAGCAGCCAGACAGGGCGGCGTGGCTACACCTTC. Amino acids: CASSQTGRRGYTF.

This clonotype was counted only a few times. This sequence joins TRBV27 and TRBJ2-3; TRBD1 agrees at 7 bases. CDR1 MNHEY and CDR2 SMNVEV come from the germline V gene (reference sequence). The CDR3 consists of 14 residues. J gave up 2 bases and V 5 bases, and 4 bases lay outside the gene matches. In DNA form, the CDR3 reads TGTGCCAGCAGTCGGGACAGACCCACAGATACGCAGTATTTT. Its protein is CASSRDRPTDTQYF.

The J gene is TRBJ2-3, the V gene TRBV24-1; D perhaps matches TRBD2 (6 bases). Trimming shortened V by 4 bases and J by 3 bases, and 19 bases separated the two germline ends. Germline values: CDR1 KGHDR, CDR2 SFDVKD. CDR3 length equals 17 residues. CDR3 protein: CATSDLKGLGGTDTQYF. CDR3 nucleotide sequence: TGTGCCACCAGTGACCTAAAGGGACTGGGGGGAACAGATACGCAGTATTTT.

The table lists this clonotype with a few counts. The V call is TRBV24-1, the J call TRBJ2-7, with D perhaps TRBD2 (5 bases). This CDR3 has 12 amino acids. Germline V gene sequence: CDR1 KGHDR, CDR2 SFDVKD. V was shortened by 4 bases and J by 6 bases, with 9 bases between the two germline ends. The CDR3 sequence is CATSDPTTEQYF. CDR3 coding DNA: TGTGCCACCAGTGACCCGACTACCGAGCAGTACTTC.

The chain employs TRBV6-1 and TRBJ1-1, with D unresolved. The length of the CDR3 is 13 residues. The V gene's germline CDR1 is MNHNS and CDR2 SASEGT. Trimming took off 5 bases at V and 4 bases at J, with 11 bases between the two ends. CDR3 sequence reads: CASSPSGFTEAFF. CDR3 nucleotide sequence: TGTGCCAGCAGTCCCTCGGGGTTCACTGAAGCTTTCTTT.

This clonotype was counted many times. V is TRBV28 and J is TRBJ2-7; TRBD2 agrees at 14 bases. The CDR3 totals 14 residues. After removal of 6 bases from V and 6 bases from J, the junction contained 4 bases not matched to a gene. Germline CDR1 reads MDHEN; CDR2 reads SYDVKM. For the CDR3, the DNA is TGTGCCAGCAGGCGACTAGCGGGAGGGGTCGAGCAGTACTTC. This sequence encodes CASRRLAGGVEQYF.